The 15 T cell receptor beta chains below come from one sample, sequenced in a study of T-cell memory formation after mild COVID-19. TCRdb re-analysed the 5' RACE reads in MiXCR, keeping a single row per CDR3 protein. The table has 85,000 to 130,000 distinct CDR3 sequences, under 15% seen once. Specimen: PBMCs or a T cell subset sorted from them (not recorded which). The source is an adult woman who had mild COVID-19 (a few samples of this study predate the infection). Cell type and time point are not known.

This clonotype appeared a few times. CDR3 bases: TGTGCCAGCAGCTTCTGGACTAGCATGCGCGAGCAGTACTTC. This translates into CASSFWTSMREQYF. This chain connects TRBV7-2 to TRBJ2-7; 8 positions agree with TRBD2. Trimming at V came to 3 bases and at J to 6 bases, leaving 7 bases not matched to a gene. Germline lookup yields CDR1 SGHTA and CDR2 FQGNSA. This CDR3 contains 14 residues. The full variable domain, with the rest looked up from reference TRBV7-2 and TRBJ2-7, is GAGVSQSPSNKVTEKGKDVELRCDPISGHTALYWYRQSLGQGLEFLIYFQGNSAPDKSGLPSDRFSAERTGGSVSTLTIQRTQQEDSAVYLCASSFWTSMREQYFGPGTRLTVT.

This clonotype was seen a handful of times. This sequence joins TRBV14 and TRBJ2-7; D possibly corresponds to TRBD2 (6 bases). This CDR3 has 18 amino acids. The V end lost 0 bases, the J end lost 5 bases, and 23 bases lay between the germline ends. The germline CDR1 and CDR2 sequences are SGHDN and FVKESK. The DNA for the CDR3 is TGTGCCAGCAGCCAAGATGCCCACCGCGGGGAGGCTACCCACGAGCAGTACTTC. This sequence encodes CASSQDAHRGEATHEQYF.

This clonotype was counted between two and nine times. The genes are TRBV20-1 and TRBJ2-7, with D perhaps matching TRBD1 (5 bases). V was trimmed by 2 bases and J by 2 bases, leaving 10 bases between them. Germline assignment: CDR1 DFQATT and CDR2 SNEGSKA (reference sequence). The CDR3 consists of 13 residues. The CDR3 DNA reads as TGCAGTGCTAGATGGGGCGACACCTACGAGCAGTACTTC. It encodes CSARWGDTYEQYF.

This clonotype was observed a handful of times. This chain links TRBV7-9 with TRBJ2-7; 8 bases line up with TRBD2. CDR3 length equals 16 residues. V shed 0 bases and J 3 bases; nucleotides not matched to a gene: 7. Germline V gene data show CDR1 as SEHNR and CDR2 as FQNEAQ (reference sequence). The CDR3 bases are TGTGCCAGCAGCTTAGCGATCGGGAGGGCTGGCTACGAGCAGTACTTC. Translating gives CASSLAIGRAGYEQYF.

In this sample, this clonotype turned up a few times. The chain couples TRBV12-3 or TRBV12-4 to TRBJ2-1; TRBD1 matches at 9 bases. The CDR3 consists of 15 residues. Unmatched junction bases numbered 5, after V lost 6 bases and J lost 2 bases. The CDR3 reads CASSPDRGAYNEQFF. Here the CDR3 DNA reads TGTGCCAGCAGCCCGGACAGGGGCGCCTACAATGAGCAGTTCTTC.

The chain carries TRBV7-8 and TRBJ2-3; 9 bases match TRBD2. This CDR3 region has 18 residues. Germline CDR1 is SGHVS and CDR2 is FQNEAQ. V was clipped by 5 bases and J by 6 bases; unmatched bases: 18. CDR3 amino acids: CASSTPRSGAGGGDTQYF. Written as DNA, the CDR3 is TGTGCCAGCAGCACCCCCCGGTCGGGAGCGGGGGGCGGGGATACGCAGTATTTT.

The rearrangement joins TRBV4-3 to TRBJ1-6, with 7 bases aligning to TRBD1. This CDR3 spans 15 amino acids. After removal of 0 bases from V and 7 bases from J, the junction contained 3 bases not matched to a gene. Germline CDR1 LGHNA, CDR2 YSLEER. The CDR3 bases are TGCGCCAGCAGCCAAGATAGGGGACAGAATTCACCCCTCCACTTT. The encoded protein is CASSQDRGQNSPLHF.

This clonotype was observed a handful of times. The chain uses TRBV4-1 and TRBJ2-7; the D gene is possibly TRBD2 (6 bases). This CDR3 is 14 amino acids long. CDR1 and CDR2 (germline): MGHRA, YSYEKL. V was trimmed by 4 bases and J by 3 bases, leaving 13 bases between them. The CDR3 sequence is CASSPSPRGYEQYF. The CDR3 nucleotides are TGCGCCAGCAGCCCCAGCCCGCGGGGCTACGAGCAGTACTTC.

This chain links TRBV29-1 with TRBJ1-2; maybe TRBD1 (5 bases). The CDR3 is 13 amino acids. Per germline, CDR1 SQVTM and CDR2 ANQGSEA. With 1 base removed from V and 6 bases from J, the gap between germline ends came to 12 bases. CDR3 in DNA: TGCAGCGTTGAAGGGGGCGAAGTGGATGGCTACACCTTC. Amino acid sequence: CSVEGGEVDGYTF.

In its sample, this clonotype was seen a few times. This chain uses TRBV29-1 with TRBJ2-7; 13 positions match TRBD2. This CDR3 comprises 14 residues. Germline CDR1 is SQVTM and CDR2 is ANQGSEA. V was clipped by 1 base and J by 6 bases; unmatched bases: 3. The CDR3 sequence: CSVEAGTSGIEQYF. As DNA, the CDR3 is TGCAGCGTTGAAGCCGGGACTAGCGGGATCGAGCAGTACTTC.

The chain employs TRBV7-8 and TRBJ2-2; TRBD1 or TRBD2 may be the D gene (7 bases each). Germline CDR1 and CDR2: SGHVS and FQNEAQ. V lost 2 bases to trimming and J lost 1 base, with 14 bases between them. The CDR3 covers 17 residues. CDR3 sequence: CASSLPSGTENTGELFF. CDR3 coding DNA: TGTGCCAGCAGCTTACCCAGCGGGACAGAGAACACCGGGGAGCTGTTTTTT.

J is TRBJ2-7 and V is TRBV30; 7 bases fit TRBD1. The CDR3 consists of 13 residues. The V segment lost 0 bases and the J segment 5 bases; nucleotides outside the gene matches: 4. Germline CDR1 GTSNPN, CDR2 SVGIG (reference sequence). CDR3 sequence reads: CAWSVIQGHEQYF. Written as DNA, the CDR3 is TGTGCCTGGAGTGTAATACAGGGGCACGAGCAGTACTTC.

The V call is TRBV2, the J call TRBJ2-1; perhaps D is TRBD1 or TRBD2 (6 bases each). This CDR3 has 15 residues. From germline, CDR1 is SNHLY and CDR2 FYNNEI. V was clipped by 6 bases and J by 2 bases, with 14 bases between them. The CDR3 is CASRGRGGPYNEQFF. The CDR3 bases are TGTGCCAGCAGGGGCAGGGGAGGACCCTACAATGAGCAGTTCTTC. Combining the CDR3 with reference TRBV2 and TRBJ2-1 gives the whole variable domain EPEVTQTPSHQVTQMGQEVILRCVPISNHLYFYWYRQILGQKVEFLVSFYNNEISEKSEIFDDQFSVERPDGSNFTLKIRSTKLEDSAMYFCASRGRGGPYNEQFFGPGTRLTVL.

The chain uses TRBV5-1 and TRBJ2-1; 7 bases are a match to TRBD2. The CDR3 is 17 amino acids. CDR1 and CDR2 (germline): SGHRS, YFSETQ. Trimming took 3 bases from V and 1 from J; bases not matched to a gene: 10. The CDR3 DNA follows: TGCGCCAGCAGCTCGACTACACTAGCGCGTTCCTACAATGAGCAGTTCTTC. This sequence encodes CASSSTTLARSYNEQFF.

This clonotype was seen a handful of times. CDR3 region: CASSPAIPDTQYF. For the CDR3, the DNA is TGTGCCAGCAGCCCAGCGATCCCAGATACGCAGTATTTT. The chain has TRBV7-9 and TRBJ2-3; D ambiguous. The germline V gene has CDR1 SEHNR and CDR2 FQNEAQ (reference sequence). The CDR3 is made up of 13 amino acids. V was cut by 5 bases and J by 4 bases, with 10 bases left in between.